These 13 T cell receptor beta chains were sequenced from one sample in a study of blood T cell repertoires in COVID-19. Clones were read by immunoSEQ multiplex PCR, and TCRdb kept only the in-frame ones, dropping some. Among some 200,000 clones, approximately 83% were seen once, and the ten largest hold about 2.9%. Sequencing used peripheral blood. These receptors all stem from a woman in her 30s who had recovered from COVID-19.

This chain joins TRBV7-3 and TRBJ2-3; TRBD2 agrees at 9 bases. CDR3 length: 16 amino acids. CDR1 is SGHTA and CDR2 is FQGTGA in the germline V gene. J lost 0 bases, V lost 1 base, and 2 bases had no gene match. CDR3 DNA sequence: TGTGCCAGCAGCTTAATAGCGGGAGAAAGCACAGATACGCAGTATTTT. Its translation: CASSLIAGESTDTQYF.

The chain is built from TRBV18 and TRBJ2-1, with D hard to call. Germline V lookup: CDR1 KGHSH, CDR2 LQKENI. CDR3 length equals 15 residues. V was trimmed by 3 bases and J by 1 base, leaving 10 bases between them. DNA for the CDR3: TGTGCCAGCTCACCCCGCGACACTTCCTACAATGAGCAGTTCTTC. It yields the protein CASSPRDTSYNEQFF.

The V call is TRBV12-2, the J call TRBJ2-1; no DNA check was done on the table's D call, TRBD2. TRBV12-2 is classified as a pseudogene. There are 15 residues in the CDR3. The CDR3 nucleotides are TGTGCAAGTCGCTTGCTAGCGGGTGCCCGGAATGAGCAGTTCTTC. It specifies CASRLLAGARNEQFF.

The chain employs TRBV28 and TRBJ2-1, with D unresolved. V lost 7 bases, J lost 1 base, and 8 bases lay in between. The CDR3 spans 13 residues. In germline, CDR1 is MDHEN, CDR2 SYDVKM. The CDR3 loop is CASIARSYNEQFF. CDR3 coding DNA: TGTGCCAGCATTGCGCGGTCCTACAATGAGCAGTTCTTC.

The chain links TRBV6-1 to TRBJ2-7, with D maybe TRBD1 (5 bases). There are 13 residues in the CDR3. Germline loops: CDR1 MNHNS, CDR2 SASEGT. Between the trimmed V and J ends, which lost 0 bases and 6 bases, there was a span of 9 bases. As DNA, the CDR3 is TGTGCCAGCAGTGAAGCTCGCCAGGGCGAGCAGTACTTC. This sequence encodes CASSEARQGEQYF.

This chain connects TRBV24-1 to TRBJ2-2; 9 bases are shared with TRBD1. Per the germline V gene, CDR1 is KGHDR and CDR2 is SFDVKD. The CDR3 consists of 17 residues. The V gene end was trimmed by 2 bases and the J gene end by 6 bases; junction bases not matched to a gene: 9. CDR3 protein: CATSDWRQGGLAGELFF. CDR3 DNA: TGTGCCACCAGTGATTGGAGACAGGGGGGATTGGCCGGGGAGCTGTTTTTT.

The chain uses TRBV7-9 and TRBJ2-1, with 8 bases fitting TRBD1. Looked up from germline, CDR1 is SEHNR and CDR2 is FQNEAQ (reference sequence). The V and J ends lost 8 bases and 1 base, in that order; junction bases with no gene match: 1. The CDR3 is 13 residues long. The CDR3 sequence is CASRTGSYNEQFF. Here the CDR3 DNA reads TGTGCCAGCCGGACAGGGTCCTACAATGAGCAGTTCTTC.

The chain joins TRBV11-2 to TRBJ2-1; TRBD2 matches at 8 bases. Per the germline V gene, CDR1 is SGHAT and CDR2 is FQNNGV. The V gene end was trimmed by 6 bases and the J gene end by 14 bases; junction bases not matched to a gene: 18. This CDR3 is built from 15 residues. In nucleotides, the CDR3 is TGTGCCAGCAGTCCAGCCGGGGCCAAGCGGGAGAAGGAGTTCTTC. It specifies CASSPAGAKREKEFF.

The V gene is TRBV18, the J gene TRBJ1-4, with a weak D call TRBD1 (5 bases). Trimming removed 3 bases at V and 8 bases at J, with 16 bases between. Germline V gene data show CDR1 as KGHSH and CDR2 as LQKENI. This CDR3 has 15 amino acids. The CDR3 reads CASSPPSLGGEKLFF. CDR3 sequence (DNA): TGTGCCAGCTCACCGCCTTCCCTGGGGGGGGAAAAACTGTTTTTT.

This clone was seen just once. V usage is TRBV30 and J usage is TRBJ2-4; no reliable D call. Germline lookup yields CDR1 GTSNPN and CDR2 SVGIG (reference sequence). This CDR3 spans 13 amino acids. Trimming left V 5 bases short and J 8 bases short, with 16 bases between. The CDR3 coding sequence is TGTGCCTGGGAGAGCCCAATACGGGACATTCAGTACTTC. This codes for CAWESPIRDIQYF.

The V call is TRBV7-9, the J call TRBJ2-7; 10 bases are shared with TRBD2. The CDR3 extends over 15 amino acids. V lost 5 bases and J lost 6; bases outside the gene matches: 10. Germline V gene data show CDR1 as SEHNR and CDR2 as FQNEAQ (reference sequence). CDR3 sequence: CASSRVILAGGEQYF. The CDR3 DNA sequence: TGTGCCAGCAGCAGGGTAATATTAGCGGGAGGCGAGCAGTACTTC.

The DNA of the CDR3 is TGTGCCACCAGGGGGCCTTCCCTGAACACTGAAGCTTTCTTT. Translating it yields CATRGPSLNTEAFF. The rearrangement joins TRBV24-1 to TRBJ1-1; D perhaps matches TRBD1 (5 bases). The V end lost 7 bases, the J end lost 0 bases, and 11 bases lay between the germline ends. In germline, CDR1 is KGHDR, CDR2 SFDVKD. The CDR3 runs 14 residues.

The V gene is TRBV19, the J gene TRBJ2-7; D not resolved. The V end was cut by 6 bases, the J end by 2 bases, with 14 bases between. CDR3 length: 14 residues. CDR1 is LNHDA, CDR2 SQIVND, per germline (reference sequence). The CDR3 DNA sequence: TGTGCCAGTAGCGATCGTTCAGCGACCTACGAGCAGTACTTC. Its translation: CASSDRSATYEQYF. Using reference TRBV19 and TRBJ2-7 for the parts outside the CDR3, the full variable domain is DGGITQSPKYLFRKEGQNVTLSCEQNLNHDAMYWYRQDPGQGLRLIYYSQIVNDFQKGDIAEGYSVSREKKESFPLTVTSAQKNPTAFYLCASSDRSATYEQYFGPGTRLTVT.